The TCR beta chain under discussion was sequenced for a study of blood T cell repertoires in COVID-19. Under the authors' procedure: The assay estimated nucleated cells by amplifying reference gene primers. The method was immunoSEQ multiplex PCR; TCRdb's version includes in-frame clones alone and lacks a portion of them. V, J and clone size were drawn from that table, and D and trimming were deduced from the DNA. The repertoire holds 27,000 or so clones, with 85% to 90% as singletons. Germline assignment: CDR1 LGHNA and CDR2 YSLEER. Trimming at V came to 3 bases and at J to 1 base, leaving 5 bases not matched to a gene. The length of the CDR3 is 15 residues.

The receptor comes from a man in his 70s with active COVID-19. The chain employs TRBV4-3 and TRBJ2-5; 7 bases are shared with TRBD1. Material for sequencing was peripheral blood. The DNA for the CDR3 is TGCGCCAGCAGCCAGGGACGGGACAGCCAAGAGACCCAGTACTTC. Translated: CASSQGRDSQETQYF.